The clone carrying this TCR beta chain was counted a few times. Its matching antigen is unknown. The junction and the germline gene differ at one end; a read error may be behind it. This sample is part of a study of beta chain features in type 1 diabetes. Study observations and caveats: Researchers caution that PCR might favor shorter templates, equally among patients and controls.

The whole isolated RNA underwent reverse transcription, so sequencing captured expressed TCRB transcripts. A few million reads were obtained on average from naive, central memory and regulatory T cell samples. The repertoire was sequenced with immunoSEQ multiplex PCR; TCRdb's copy has only in-frame clones and lacks some. This repertoire shows roughly 450,000 clones, around 13% found once; its top ten account for less than 0.04%. Sequenced: naive CD4+ T cells from blood. The receptor comes from a man aged 25 to 40 in good health.

CDR3 in amino acids: CASSFGQNQETQYF. Written as DNA, the CDR3 is TGCGCCAGCAGCTTCGGGCAGAACCAGGAGACCCAGTACTTC. The chain employs TRBV5-1 and TRBJ2-5, with D hard to call. Germline V gives CDR1 SGHRS, CDR2 YFSETQ. The CDR3 is 14 amino acids.